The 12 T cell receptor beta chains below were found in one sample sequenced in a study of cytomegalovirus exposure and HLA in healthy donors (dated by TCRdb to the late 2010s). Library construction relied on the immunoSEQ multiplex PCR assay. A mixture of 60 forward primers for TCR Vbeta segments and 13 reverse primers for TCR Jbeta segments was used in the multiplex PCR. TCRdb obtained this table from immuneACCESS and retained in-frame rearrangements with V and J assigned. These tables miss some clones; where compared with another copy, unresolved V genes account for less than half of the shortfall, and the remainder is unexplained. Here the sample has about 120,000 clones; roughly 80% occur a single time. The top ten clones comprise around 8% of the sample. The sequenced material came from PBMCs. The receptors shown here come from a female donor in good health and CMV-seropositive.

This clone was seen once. For the CDR3, the DNA is TGCGCCAGCAGGGGGGACAGGGTCAAGAATTCACCCCTCCACTTT. Translating it yields CASRGDRVKNSPLHF. The chain is built from TRBV4-1 and TRBJ1-6; TRBD1 matches 9 bases. The V gene end was trimmed by 6 bases and the J gene end by 7 bases; junction bases not matched to a gene: 7. The length of the CDR3 is 15 residues. Germline V gene sequence: CDR1 MGHRA, CDR2 YSYEKL.

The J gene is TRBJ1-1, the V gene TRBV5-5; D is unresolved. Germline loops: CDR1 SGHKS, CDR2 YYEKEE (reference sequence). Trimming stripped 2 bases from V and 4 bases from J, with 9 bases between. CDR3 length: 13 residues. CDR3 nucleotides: TGTGCCAGCAGCTTTTGGGGAGCCACTGAAGCTTTCTTT. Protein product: CASSFWGATEAFF.

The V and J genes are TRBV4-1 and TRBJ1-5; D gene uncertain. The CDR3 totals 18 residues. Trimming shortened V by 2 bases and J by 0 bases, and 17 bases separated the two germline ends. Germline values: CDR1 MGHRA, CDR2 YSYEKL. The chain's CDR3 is CASSQLGLASYSNQPQHF. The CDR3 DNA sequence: TGCGCCAGCAGCCAACTGGGGTTGGCTAGCTATAGCAATCAGCCCCAGCATTTT.

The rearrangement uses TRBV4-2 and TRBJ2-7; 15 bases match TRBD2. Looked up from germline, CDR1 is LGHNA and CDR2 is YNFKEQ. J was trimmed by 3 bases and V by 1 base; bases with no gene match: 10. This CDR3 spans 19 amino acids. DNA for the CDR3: TGTGCCAGCAGCCAAGGGACTAGCGGGGGGGCCCGGTTTCTCTACGAGCAGTACTTC. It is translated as CASSQGTSGGARFLYEQYF.

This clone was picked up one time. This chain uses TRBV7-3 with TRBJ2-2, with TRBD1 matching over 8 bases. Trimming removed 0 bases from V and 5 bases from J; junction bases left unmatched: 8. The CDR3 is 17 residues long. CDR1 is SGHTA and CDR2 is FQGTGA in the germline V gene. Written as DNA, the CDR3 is TGTGCCAGCAGCTTAACCTCCCAGGGGGCGCAAACCGGGGAGCTGTTTTTT. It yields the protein CASSLTSQGAQTGELFF.

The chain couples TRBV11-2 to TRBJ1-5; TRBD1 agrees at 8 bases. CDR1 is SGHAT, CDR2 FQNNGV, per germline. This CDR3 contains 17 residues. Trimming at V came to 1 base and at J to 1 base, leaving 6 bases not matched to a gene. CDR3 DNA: TGTGCCAGCAGCTTAGCTCAGGGGGCGAGGAGCAATCAGCCCCAGCATTTT. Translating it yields CASSLAQGARSNQPQHF.

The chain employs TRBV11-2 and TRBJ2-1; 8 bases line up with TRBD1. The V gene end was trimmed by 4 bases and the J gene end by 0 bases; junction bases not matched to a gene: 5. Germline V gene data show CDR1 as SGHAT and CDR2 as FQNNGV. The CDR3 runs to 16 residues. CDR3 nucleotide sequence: TGTGCCAGCAGCTCGCAGGGGGCGCGCTCCTACAATGAGCAGTTCTTC. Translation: CASSSQGARSYNEQFF.

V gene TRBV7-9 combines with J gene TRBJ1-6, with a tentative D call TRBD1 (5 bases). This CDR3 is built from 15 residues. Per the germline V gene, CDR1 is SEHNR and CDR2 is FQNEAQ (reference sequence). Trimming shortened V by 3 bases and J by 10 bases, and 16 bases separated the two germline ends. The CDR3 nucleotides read TGTGCCAGCAGCTTTAGCAGTTCAGGGAAATCACCCCTCCACTTT. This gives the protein CASSFSSSGKSPLHF.

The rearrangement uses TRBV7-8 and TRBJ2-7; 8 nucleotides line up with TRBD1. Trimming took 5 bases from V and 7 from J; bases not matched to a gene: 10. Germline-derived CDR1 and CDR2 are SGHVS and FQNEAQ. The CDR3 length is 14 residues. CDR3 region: CASSASTGAGEQYF. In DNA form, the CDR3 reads TGTGCCAGCAGCGCGTCGACAGGGGCTGGAGAGCAGTACTTC.

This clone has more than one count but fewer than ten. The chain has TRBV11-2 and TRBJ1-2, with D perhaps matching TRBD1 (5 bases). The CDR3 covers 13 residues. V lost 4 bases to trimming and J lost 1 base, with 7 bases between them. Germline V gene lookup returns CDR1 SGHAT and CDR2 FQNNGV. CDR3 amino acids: CASSSDSNYGYTF. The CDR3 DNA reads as TGTGCCAGCAGCTCCGACAGTAACTATGGCTACACCTTC.

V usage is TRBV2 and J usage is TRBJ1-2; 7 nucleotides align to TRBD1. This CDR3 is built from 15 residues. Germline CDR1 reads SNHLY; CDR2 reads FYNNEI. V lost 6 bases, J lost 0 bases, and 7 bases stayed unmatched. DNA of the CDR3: TGTGCCAGCAGCCCCGGGACAGCTACTAACTATGGCTACACCTTC. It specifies CASSPGTATNYGYTF.

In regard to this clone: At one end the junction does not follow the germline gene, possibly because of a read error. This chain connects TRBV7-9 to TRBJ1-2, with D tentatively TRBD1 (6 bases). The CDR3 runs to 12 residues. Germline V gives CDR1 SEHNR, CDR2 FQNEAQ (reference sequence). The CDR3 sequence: CSSSKEQGRYTF. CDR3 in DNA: TGTTCCAGCAGCAAAGAACAGGGACGCTACACCTTC.